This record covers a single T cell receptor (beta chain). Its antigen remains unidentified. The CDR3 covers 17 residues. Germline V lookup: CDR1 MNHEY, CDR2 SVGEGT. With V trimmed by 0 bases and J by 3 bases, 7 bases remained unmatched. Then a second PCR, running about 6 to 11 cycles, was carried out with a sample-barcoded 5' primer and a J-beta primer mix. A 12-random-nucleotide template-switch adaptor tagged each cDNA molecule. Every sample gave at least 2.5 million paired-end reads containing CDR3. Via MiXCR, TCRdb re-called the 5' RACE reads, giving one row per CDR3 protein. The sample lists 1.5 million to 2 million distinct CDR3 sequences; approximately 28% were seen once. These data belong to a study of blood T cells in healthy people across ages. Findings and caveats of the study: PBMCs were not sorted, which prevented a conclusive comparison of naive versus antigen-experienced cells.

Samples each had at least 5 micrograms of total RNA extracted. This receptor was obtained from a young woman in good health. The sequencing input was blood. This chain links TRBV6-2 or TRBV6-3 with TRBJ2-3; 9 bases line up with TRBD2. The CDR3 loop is CASSYSTASGATDTQYF. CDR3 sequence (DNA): TGTGCCAGCAGTTACTCGACGGCTAGCGGGGCAACAGATACGCAGTATTTT.